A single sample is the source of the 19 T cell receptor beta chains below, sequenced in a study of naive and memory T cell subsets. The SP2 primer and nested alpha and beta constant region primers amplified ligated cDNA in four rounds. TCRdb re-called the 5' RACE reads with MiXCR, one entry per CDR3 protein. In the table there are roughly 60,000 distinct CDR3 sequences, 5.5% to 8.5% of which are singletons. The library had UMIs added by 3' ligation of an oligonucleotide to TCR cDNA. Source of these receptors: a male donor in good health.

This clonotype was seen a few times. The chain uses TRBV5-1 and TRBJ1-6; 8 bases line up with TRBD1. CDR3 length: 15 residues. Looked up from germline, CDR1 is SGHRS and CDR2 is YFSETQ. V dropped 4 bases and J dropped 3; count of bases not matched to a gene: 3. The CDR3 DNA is TGCGCCAGCAGCGTGACAGGGGACTATAATTCACCCCTCCACTTT. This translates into CASSVTGDYNSPLHF. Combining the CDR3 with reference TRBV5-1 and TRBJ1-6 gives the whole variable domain KAGVTQTPRYLIKTRGQQVTLSCSPISGHRSVSWYQQTPGQGLQFLFEYFSETQRNKGNFPGRFSGRQFSNSRSEMNVSTLELGDSALYLCASSVTGDYNSPLHFGNGTRLTVT.

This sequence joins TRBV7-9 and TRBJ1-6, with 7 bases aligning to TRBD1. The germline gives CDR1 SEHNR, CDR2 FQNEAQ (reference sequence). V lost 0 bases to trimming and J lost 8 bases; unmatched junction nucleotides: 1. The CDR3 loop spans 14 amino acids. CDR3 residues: CASSLAGGHSPLHF. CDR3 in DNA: TGTGCCAGCAGCTTAGCAGGGGGCCATTCACCCCTCCACTTT. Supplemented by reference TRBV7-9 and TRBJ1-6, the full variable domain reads DTGVSQNPRHKITKRGQNVTFRCDPISEHNRLYWYRQTLGQGPEFLTYFQNEAQLEKSRLLSDRFSAERPKGSFSTLEIQRTEQGDSAMYLCASSLAGGHSPLHFGNGTRLTVT.

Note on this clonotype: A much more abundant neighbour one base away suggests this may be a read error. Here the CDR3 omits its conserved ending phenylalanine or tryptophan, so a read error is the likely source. The CDR3 loop is CASSESNSGVYEQYL. For the CDR3, the DNA is TGTGCCAGCAGTGAATCTAACAGCGGAGTCTACGAGCAGTACTTA. This chain uses TRBV25-1 with TRBJ2-7; TRBD2 might be the D (5 bases). Trimming removed 1 base from V and 3 bases from J, with 13 bases in between. The CDR3 consists of 15 residues. The germline V gene encodes CDR1 MGHDK and CDR2 SYGVNS.

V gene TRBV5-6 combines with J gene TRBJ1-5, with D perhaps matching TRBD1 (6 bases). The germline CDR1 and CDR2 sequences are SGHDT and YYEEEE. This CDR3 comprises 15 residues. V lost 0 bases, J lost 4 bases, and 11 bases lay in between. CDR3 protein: CASSLGGGRNQPQHF. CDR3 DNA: TGTGCCAGCAGCTTGGGAGGGGGGAGAAATCAGCCCCAGCATTTT.

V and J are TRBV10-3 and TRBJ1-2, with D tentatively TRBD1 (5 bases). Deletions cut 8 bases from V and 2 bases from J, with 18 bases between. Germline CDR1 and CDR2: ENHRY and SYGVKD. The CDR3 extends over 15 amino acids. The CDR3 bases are TGTGCCATCGCCCTCCGGGGCAGGGAGAACTATGGCTACACCTTC. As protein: CAIALRGRENYGYTF.

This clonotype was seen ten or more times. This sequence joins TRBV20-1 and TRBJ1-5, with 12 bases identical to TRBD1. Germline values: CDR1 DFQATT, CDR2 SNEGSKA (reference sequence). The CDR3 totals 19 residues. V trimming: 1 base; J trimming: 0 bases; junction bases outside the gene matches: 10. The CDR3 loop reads CSARGLGTGGSYSNQPQHF. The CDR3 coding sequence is TGCAGTGCTAGAGGCCTGGGGACAGGGGGCTCCTATAGCAATCAGCCCCAGCATTTT.

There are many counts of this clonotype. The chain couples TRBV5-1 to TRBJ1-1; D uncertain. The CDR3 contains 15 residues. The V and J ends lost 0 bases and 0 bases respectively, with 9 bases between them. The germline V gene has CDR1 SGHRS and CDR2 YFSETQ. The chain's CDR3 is CASSLVSGMNTEAFF. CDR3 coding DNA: TGCGCCAGCAGCTTGGTATCCGGGATGAACACTGAAGCTTTCTTT. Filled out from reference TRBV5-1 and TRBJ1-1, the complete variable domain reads KAGVTQTPRYLIKTRGQQVTLSCSPISGHRSVSWYQQTPGQGLQFLFEYFSETQRNKGNFPGRFSGRQFSNSRSEMNVSTLELGDSALYLCASSLVSGMNTEAFFGQGTRLTVV.

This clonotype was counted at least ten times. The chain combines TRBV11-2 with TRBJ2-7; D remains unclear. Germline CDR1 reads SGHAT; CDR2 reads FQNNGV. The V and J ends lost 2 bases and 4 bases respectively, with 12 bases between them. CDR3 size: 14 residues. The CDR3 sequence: CASSLSSVLYEQYF. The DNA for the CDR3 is TGTGCCAGCAGCTTATCCAGCGTACTATACGAGCAGTACTTC.

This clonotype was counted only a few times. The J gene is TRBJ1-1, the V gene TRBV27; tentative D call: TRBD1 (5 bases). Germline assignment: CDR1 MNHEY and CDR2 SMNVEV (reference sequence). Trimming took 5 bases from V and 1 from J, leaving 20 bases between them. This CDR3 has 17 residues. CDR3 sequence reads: CASSPRGTNQWNTEAFF. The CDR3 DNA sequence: TGTGCCAGCAGTCCCCGGGGGACCAATCAATGGAACACTGAAGCTTTCTTT.

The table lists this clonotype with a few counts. CDR3 bases: TGTGCCATCAGTGAGGTTGGAAATTTTAACTATGGCTACACCTTC. Encoded protein: CAISEVGNFNYGYTF. The V gene is TRBV10-3, the J gene TRBJ1-2; D unclear. The V end was cut by 2 bases, the J end by 1 base, with 11 bases between. The CDR3 has 15 residues. Germline V gene lookup returns CDR1 ENHRY and CDR2 SYGVKD.

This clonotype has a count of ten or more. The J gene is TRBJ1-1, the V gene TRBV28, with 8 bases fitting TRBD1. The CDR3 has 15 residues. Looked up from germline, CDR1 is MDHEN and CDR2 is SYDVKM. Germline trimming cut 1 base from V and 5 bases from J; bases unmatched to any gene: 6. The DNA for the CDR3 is TGTGCCAGCAGTTTATTGACAGGGGTCGTAACTGAAGCTTTCTTT. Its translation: CASSLLTGVVTEAFF.

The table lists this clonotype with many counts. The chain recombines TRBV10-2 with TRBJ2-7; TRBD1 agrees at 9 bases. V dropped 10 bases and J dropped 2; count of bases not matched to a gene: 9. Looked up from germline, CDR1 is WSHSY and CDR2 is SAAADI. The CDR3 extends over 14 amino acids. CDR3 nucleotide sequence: TGCGCCACACGACAGGGGGTAGGGGCCTACGAGCAGTACTTC. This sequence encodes CATRQGVGAYEQYF.

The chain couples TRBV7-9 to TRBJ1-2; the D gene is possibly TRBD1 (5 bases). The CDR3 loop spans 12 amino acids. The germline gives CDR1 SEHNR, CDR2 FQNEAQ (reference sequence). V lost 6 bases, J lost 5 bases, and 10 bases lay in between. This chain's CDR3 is CASRGTAYGYTF. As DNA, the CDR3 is TGTGCCAGCAGGGGGACGGCTTATGGCTACACCTTC.

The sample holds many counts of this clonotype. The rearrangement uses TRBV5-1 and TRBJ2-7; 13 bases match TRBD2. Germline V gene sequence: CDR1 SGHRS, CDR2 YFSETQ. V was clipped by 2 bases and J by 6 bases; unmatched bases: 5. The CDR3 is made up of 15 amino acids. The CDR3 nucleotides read TGCGCCAGCAGCTTACTAGCGGGGGGGACACGCGAGCAGTACTTC. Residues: CASSLLAGGTREQYF.

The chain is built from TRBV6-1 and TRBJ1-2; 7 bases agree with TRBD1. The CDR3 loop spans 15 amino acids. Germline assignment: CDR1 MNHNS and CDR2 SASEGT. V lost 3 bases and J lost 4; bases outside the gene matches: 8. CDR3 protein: CASSEVQGGGYGYTF. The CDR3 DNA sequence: TGTGCCAGCAGTGAGGTGCAGGGGGGTGGCTATGGCTACACCTTC.

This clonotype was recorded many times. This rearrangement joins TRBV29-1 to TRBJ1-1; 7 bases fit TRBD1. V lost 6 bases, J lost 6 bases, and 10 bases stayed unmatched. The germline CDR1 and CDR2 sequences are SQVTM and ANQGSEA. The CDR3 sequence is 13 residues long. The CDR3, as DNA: TGCAGCGTAGGGGACAGCCCTACCTCTGAAGCTTTCTTT. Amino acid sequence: CSVGDSPTSEAFF.

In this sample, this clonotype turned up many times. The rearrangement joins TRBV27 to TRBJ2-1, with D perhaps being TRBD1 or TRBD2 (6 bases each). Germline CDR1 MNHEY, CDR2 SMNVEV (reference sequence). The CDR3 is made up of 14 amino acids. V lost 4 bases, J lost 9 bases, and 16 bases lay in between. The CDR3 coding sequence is TGTGCCAGCAGTTCCCCATCGGGGGCGGTTGAGCAGTTCTTC. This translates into CASSSPSGAVEQFF.

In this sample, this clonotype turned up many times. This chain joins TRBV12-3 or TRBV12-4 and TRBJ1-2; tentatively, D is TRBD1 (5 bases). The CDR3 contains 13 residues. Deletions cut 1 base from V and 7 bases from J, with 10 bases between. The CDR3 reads CASSLEGQGGYTF. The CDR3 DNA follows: TGTGCCAGCAGTTTAGAGGGTCAGGGTGGCTACACCTTC.

CDR3 sequence (DNA): TGCAGTGCTAGAGATCGATGGGCTAGCGGGGGCCAAGAGACCCAGTACTTC. It encodes CSARDRWASGGQETQYF. V is TRBV20-1 and J is TRBJ2-5; TRBD2 aligns across 10 bases. The germline gives CDR1 DFQATT, CDR2 SNEGSKA (reference sequence). CDR3 length: 17 residues. Unmatched junction bases numbered 8, after V lost 0 bases and J lost 1 base.